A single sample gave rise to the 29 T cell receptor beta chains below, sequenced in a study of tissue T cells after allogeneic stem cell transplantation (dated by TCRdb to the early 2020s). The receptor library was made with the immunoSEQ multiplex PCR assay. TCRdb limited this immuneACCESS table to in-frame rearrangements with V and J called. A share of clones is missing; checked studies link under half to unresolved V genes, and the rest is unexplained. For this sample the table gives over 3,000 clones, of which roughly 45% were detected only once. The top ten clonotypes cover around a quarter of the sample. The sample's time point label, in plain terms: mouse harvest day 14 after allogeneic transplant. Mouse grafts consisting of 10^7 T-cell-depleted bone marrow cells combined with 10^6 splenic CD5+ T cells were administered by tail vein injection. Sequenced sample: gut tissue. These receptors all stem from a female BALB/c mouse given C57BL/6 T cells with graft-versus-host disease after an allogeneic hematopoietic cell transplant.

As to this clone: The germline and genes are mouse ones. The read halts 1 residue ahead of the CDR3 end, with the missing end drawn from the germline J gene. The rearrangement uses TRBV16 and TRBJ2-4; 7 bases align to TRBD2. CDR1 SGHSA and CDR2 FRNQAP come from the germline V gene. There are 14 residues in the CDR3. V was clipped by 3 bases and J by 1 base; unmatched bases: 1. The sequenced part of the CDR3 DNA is TGTGCAAGCAGCTTGCTGGGGGGTCAAAACACCTTGTAC. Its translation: CASSLLGGQNTLY. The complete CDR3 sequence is CASSLLGGQNTLYF.

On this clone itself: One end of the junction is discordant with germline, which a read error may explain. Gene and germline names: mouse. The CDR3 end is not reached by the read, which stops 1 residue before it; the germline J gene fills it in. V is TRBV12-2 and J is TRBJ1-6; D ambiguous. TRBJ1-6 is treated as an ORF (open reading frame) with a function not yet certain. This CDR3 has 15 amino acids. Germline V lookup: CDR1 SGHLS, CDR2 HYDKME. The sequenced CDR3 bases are TGTGCCACCTCTCCGCACCGTTCCTATACTTCGCCCCTCTAC. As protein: CATSPHRSYTSPLY. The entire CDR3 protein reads CATSPHRSYTSPLYF.

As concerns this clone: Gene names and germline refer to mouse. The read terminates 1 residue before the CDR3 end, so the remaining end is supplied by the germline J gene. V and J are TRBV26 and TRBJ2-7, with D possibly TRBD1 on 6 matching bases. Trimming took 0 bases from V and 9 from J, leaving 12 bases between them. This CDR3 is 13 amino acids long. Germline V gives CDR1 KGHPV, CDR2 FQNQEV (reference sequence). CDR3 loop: CASSLSQGWGQYF. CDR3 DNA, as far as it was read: TGTGCCAGCAGTCTGTCCCAGGGGTGGGGACAGTAC.

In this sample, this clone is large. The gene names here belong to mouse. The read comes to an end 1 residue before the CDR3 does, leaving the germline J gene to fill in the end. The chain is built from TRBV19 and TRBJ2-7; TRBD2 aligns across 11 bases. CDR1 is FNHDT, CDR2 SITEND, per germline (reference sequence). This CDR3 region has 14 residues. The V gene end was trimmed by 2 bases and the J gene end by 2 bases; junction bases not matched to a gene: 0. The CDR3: CASSMDWGAYEQYF. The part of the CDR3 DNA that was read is TGTGCCAGCAGTATGGACTGGGGGGCCTATGAACAGTAC.

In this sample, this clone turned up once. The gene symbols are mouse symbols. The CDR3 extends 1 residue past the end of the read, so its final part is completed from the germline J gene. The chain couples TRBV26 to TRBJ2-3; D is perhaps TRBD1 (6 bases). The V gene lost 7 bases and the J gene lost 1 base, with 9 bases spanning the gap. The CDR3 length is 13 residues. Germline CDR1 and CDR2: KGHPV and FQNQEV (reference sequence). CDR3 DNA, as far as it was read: TGTGCCAGCACCCACAGGGGTGCAGAAACGCTGTAT. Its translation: CASTHRGAETLY. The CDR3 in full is CASTHRGAETLYF.

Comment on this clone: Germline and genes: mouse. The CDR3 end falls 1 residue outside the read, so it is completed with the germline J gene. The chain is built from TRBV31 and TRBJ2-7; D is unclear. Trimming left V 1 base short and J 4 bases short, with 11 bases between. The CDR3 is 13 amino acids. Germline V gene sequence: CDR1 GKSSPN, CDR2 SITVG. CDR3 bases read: TGTGCCTGGAGTCCCTTACAAATTTATGAACAGTAC. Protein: CAWSPLQIYEQY. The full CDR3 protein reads CAWSPLQIYEQYF.

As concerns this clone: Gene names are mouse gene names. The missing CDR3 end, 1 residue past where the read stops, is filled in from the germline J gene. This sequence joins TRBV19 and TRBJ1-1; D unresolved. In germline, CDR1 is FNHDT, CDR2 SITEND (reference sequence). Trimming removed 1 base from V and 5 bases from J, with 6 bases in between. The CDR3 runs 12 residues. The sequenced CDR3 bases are TGTGCCAGCAGTATAACGGGGACAGAAGTCTTC. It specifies CASSITGTEVF. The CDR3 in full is CASSITGTEVFF.

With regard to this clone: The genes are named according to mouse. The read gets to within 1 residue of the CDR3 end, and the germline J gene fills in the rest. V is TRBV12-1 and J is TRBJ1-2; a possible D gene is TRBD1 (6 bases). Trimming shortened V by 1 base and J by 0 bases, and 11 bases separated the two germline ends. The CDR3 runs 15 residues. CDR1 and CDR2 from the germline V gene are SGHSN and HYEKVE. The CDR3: CASSLGDNANSDYTF. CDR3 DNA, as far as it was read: TGTGCCAGCTCTCTTGGGGACAATGCAAACTCCGACTACACC.

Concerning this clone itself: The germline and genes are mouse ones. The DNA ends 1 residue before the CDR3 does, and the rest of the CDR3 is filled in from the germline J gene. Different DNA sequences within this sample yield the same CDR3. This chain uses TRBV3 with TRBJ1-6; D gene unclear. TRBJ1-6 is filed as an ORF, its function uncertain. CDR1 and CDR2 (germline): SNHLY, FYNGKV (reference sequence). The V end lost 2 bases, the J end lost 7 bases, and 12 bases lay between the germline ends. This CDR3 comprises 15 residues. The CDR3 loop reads CASSLSGFGNSPLYF. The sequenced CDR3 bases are TGTGCCAGCAGCTTATCGGGATTTGGGAATTCGCCCCTCTAC.

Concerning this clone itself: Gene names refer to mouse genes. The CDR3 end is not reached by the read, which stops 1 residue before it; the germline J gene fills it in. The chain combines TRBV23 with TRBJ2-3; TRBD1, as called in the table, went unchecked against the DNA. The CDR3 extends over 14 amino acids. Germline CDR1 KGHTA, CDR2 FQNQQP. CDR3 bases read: TGCTCCAGCAGGCGGACACCTAGTGCAGAAACGCTGTAT. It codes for CSSRRTPSAETLY. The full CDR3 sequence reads CSSRRTPSAETLYF.

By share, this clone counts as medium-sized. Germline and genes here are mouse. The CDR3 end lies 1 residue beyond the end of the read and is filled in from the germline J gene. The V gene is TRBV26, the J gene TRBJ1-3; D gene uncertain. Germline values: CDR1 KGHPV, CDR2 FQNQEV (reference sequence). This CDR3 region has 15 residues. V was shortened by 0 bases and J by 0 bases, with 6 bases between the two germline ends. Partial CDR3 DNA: TGTGCCAGCAGTCTGTCCGCAGGTTCTGGAAATACGCTCTAT. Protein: CASSLSAGSGNTLY. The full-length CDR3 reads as CASSLSAGSGNTLYF.

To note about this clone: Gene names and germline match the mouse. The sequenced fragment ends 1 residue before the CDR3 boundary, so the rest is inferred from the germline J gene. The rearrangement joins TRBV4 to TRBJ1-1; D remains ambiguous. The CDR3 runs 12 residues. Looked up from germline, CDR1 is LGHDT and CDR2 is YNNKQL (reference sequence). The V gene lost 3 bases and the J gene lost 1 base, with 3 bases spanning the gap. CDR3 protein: CASSYRNTEVFF. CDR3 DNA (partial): TGTGCCAGCAGCTACAGGAACACAGAAGTCTTC.

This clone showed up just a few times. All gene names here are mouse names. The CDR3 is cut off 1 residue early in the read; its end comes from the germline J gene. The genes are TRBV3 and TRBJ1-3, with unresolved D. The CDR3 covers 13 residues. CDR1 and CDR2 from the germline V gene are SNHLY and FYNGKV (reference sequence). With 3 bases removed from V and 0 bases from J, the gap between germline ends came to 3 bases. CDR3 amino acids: CASSFYSGNTLYF. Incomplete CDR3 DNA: TGTGCCAGCAGCTTTTATTCTGGAAATACGCTCTAT.

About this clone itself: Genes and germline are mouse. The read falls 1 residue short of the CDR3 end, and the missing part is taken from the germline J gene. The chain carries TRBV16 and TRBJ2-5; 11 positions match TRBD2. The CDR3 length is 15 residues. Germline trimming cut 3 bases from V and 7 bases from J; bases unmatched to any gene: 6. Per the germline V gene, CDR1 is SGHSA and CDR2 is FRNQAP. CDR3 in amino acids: CASSFLTGGANTQYF. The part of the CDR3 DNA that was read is TGTGCAAGCAGCTTCCTTACTGGGGGGGCGAACACCCAGTAC.

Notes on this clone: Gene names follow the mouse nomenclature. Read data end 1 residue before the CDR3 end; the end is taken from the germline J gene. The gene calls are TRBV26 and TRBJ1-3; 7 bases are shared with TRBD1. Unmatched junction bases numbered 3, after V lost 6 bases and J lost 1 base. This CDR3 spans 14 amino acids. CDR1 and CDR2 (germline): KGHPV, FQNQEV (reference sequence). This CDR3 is CASSQGQSGNTLYF. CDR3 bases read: TGTGCCAGCAGCCAGGGACAGTCTGGAAATACGCTCTAT.

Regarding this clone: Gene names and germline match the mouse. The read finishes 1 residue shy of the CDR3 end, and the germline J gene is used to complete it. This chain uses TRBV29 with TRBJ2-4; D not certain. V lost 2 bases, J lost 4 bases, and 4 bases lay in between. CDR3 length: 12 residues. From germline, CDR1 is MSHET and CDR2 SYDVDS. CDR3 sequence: CASSLQENTLYF. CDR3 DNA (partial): TGTGCTAGCAGTTTACAAGAAAACACCTTGTAC.

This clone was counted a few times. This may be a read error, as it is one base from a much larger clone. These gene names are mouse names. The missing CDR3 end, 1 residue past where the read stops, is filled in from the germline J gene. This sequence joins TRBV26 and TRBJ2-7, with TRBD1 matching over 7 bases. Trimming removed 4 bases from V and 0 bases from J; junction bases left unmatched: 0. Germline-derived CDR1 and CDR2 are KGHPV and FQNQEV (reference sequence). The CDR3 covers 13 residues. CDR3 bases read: TGTGCCAGCAGTCGGGACAGCTCCTATGAACAGTAC. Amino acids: CASSRDSSYEQY. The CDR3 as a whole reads CASSRDSSYEQYF.

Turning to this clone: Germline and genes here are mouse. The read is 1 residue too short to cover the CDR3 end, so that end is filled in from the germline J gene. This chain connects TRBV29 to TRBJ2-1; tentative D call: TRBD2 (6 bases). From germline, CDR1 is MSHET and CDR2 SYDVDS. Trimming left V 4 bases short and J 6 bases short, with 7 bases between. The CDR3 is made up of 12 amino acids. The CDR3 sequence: CASSSGAAEQFF. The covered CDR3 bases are TGTGCTAGCAGTTCTGGGGCTGCTGAGCAGTTC. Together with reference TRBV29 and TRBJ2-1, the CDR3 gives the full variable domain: DMKVTQMPRYLIKRMGENVLLECGQDMSHETMYWYRQDPGLGLQLIYISYDVDSNSEGDIPKGYRVSRKKREHFSLILDSAKTNQTSVYFCASSSGAAEQFFGPGTRLTVL.

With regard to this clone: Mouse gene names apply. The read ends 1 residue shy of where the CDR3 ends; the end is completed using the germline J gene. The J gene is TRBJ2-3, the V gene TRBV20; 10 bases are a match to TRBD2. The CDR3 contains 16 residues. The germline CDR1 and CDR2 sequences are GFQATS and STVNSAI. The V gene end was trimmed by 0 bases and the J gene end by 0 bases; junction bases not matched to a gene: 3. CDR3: CGARDWGGASAETLYF. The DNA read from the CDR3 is TGTGGTGCTAGGGACTGGGGGGGCGCGAGTGCAGAAACGCTGTAT.

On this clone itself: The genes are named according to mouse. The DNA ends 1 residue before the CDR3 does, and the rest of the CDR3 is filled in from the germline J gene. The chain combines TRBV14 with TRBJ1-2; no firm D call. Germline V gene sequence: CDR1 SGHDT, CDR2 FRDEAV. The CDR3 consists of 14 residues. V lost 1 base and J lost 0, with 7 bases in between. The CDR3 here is CASSFPTSNSDYTF. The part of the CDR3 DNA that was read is TGTGCCAGCAGTTTCCCGACATCAAACTCCGACTACACC.

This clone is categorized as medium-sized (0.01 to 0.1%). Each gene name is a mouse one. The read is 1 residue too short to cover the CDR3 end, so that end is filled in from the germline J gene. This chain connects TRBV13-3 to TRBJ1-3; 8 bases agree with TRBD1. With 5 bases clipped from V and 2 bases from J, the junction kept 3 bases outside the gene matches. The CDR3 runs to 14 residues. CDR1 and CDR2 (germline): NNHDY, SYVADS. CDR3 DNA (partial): TGTGCCAGCAGAGAGACAGGGGCTGGAAATACGCTCTAT. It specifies CASRETGAGNTLY. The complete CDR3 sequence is CASRETGAGNTLYF.

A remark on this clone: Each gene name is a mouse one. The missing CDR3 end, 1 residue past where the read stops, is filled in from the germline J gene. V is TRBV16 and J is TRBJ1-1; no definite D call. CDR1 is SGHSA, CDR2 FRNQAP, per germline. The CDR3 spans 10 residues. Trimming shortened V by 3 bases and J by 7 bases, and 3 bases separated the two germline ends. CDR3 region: CASSLEEVFF. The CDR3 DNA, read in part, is TGTGCAAGCAGCTTGGAAGAAGTCTTC.

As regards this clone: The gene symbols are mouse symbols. The CDR3 loop is CASSLSGSTGQLYF. The covered CDR3 bases are TGTGCCAGCAGTTTATCGGGGAGCACCGGGCAGCTCTAC. V and J are TRBV15 and TRBJ2-2; D not certain. Read data end 1 residue before the CDR3 end; the end is taken from the germline J gene. CDR1 and CDR2 (germline): SGHND, FRSKSL. V was cut by 2 bases and J by 4 bases, with 8 bases left in between. This CDR3 spans 14 amino acids.

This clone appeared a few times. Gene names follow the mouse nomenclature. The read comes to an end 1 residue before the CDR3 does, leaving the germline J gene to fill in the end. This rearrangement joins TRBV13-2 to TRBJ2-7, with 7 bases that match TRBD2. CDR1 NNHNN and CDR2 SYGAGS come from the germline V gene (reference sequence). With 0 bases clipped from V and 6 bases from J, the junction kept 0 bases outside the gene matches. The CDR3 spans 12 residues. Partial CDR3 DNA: TGTGCCAGCGGTGATGGGGGGGGTGAACAGTAC. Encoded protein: CASGDGGGEQY. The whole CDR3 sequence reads CASGDGGGEQYF.

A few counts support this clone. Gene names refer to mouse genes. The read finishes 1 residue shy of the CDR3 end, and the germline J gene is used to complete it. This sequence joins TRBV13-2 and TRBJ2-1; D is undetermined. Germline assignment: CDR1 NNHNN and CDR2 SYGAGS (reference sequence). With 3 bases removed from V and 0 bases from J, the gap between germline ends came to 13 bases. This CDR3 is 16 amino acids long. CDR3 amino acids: CASGVSPKFNYAEQFF. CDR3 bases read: TGTGCCAGCGGTGTTTCCCCTAAATTTAACTATGCTGAGCAGTTC.

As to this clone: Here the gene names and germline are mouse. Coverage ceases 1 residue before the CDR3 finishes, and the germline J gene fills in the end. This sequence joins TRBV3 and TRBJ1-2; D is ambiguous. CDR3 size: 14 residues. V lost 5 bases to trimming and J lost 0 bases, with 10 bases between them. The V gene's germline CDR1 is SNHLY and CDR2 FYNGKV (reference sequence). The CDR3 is CASSDQVANSDYTF. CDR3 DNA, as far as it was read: TGTGCCAGCAGCGATCAGGTCGCAAACTCCGACTACACC.

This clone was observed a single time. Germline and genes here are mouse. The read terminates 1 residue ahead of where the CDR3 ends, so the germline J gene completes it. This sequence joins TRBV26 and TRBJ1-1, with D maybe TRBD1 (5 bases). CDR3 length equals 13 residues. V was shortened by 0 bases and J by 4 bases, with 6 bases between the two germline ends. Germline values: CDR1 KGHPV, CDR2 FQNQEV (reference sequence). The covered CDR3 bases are TGTGCCAGCAGTCTGTCTGGGGCCACAGAAGTCTTC. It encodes CASSLSGATEVF. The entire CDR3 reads CASSLSGATEVFF.

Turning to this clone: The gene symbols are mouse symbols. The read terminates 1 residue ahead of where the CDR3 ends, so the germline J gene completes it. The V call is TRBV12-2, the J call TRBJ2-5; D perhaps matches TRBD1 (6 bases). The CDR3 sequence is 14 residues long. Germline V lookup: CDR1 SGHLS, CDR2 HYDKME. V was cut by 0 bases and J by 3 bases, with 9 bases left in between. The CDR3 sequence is CASSLERGQDTQYF. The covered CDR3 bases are TGTGCCAGCTCTCTCGAAAGGGGGCAAGACACCCAGTAC.

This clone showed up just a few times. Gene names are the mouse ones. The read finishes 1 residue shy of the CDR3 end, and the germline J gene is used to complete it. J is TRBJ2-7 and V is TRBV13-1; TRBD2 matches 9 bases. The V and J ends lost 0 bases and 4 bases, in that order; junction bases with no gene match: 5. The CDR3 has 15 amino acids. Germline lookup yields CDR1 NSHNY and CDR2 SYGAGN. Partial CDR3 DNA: TGTGCCAGCAGTGATGCATTTGGGGGGGCTTATGAACAGTAC. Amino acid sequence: CASSDAFGGAYEQY. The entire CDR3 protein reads CASSDAFGGAYEQYF.